This T cell receptor (beta chain) was found in a study of blood T cell repertoires in COVID-19. Study as a whole: Acute and convalescent COVID-19 specimens originated in the United States, Italy and Spain.

In the study's own analysis: Counts of nucleated cells, estimated from reference gene primer amplification, were obtained. Data came from immunoSEQ multiplex PCR; TCRdb stores just in-frame clones and leaves some out. Clonal size and the V and J genes are those of that table, whereas D and trimming came from the DNA. The data show 400,000 to 450,000 clones, with 90% seen just once and around 0.6% held by the top ten. Turning to this clone: The junction departs from the called germline gene at one end, perhaps through a read error.

Study members were between about 18 and 100 years old and lived in 24 US regions. Cohort 3 recovered donors had two negative PCRs, clearance, or symptom resolution. Germline CDR1 and CDR2: LNHDA and SQIVND (reference sequence). This CDR3 spans 14 amino acids. This TCR derives from a man younger than 35 who had recovered from COVID-19. This rearrangement joins TRBV19 to TRBJ2-2; D not certain. Sequencing was done on a sample of PBMCs or T cells enriched from blood (not recorded which). CDR3 DNA: TGTGCCAGTGGATTAGATGGGCGCACCTGGGAGCTGTTTTTT. The encoded protein is CASGLDGRTWELFF.